Sequencing of this T cell receptor (beta chain) was carried out in a study of T cells in localized non-small cell lung cancer. The table came from immunoSEQ multiplex PCR; TCRdb's copy has only in-frame clones and leaves some out. The table records under 75,000 clones, approximately 87% of them present only once. This clone appeared once. Other nucleotide sequences in the sample specify the same CDR3. Germline V gene sequence: CDR1 SGHTA, CDR2 FQGNSA. This CDR3 is 14 amino acids long. The V end was cut by 1 base, the J end by 0 bases, with 7 bases between. This sequence originates from a male donor aged 60 or over with stage III squamous cell lung carcinoma. The V gene is TRBV7-2, the J gene TRBJ2-7; perhaps TRBD2 as D (5 bases). The sequencing here drew on peripheral blood, taken before any cancer treatment. The CDR3 DNA reads as TGTGCCAGCAGCTTAGTGGGGAGCTCCTACGAGCAGTACTTC. Its protein is CASSLVGSSYEQYF. Supplemented by reference TRBV7-2 and TRBJ2-7, the full variable domain reads GAGVSQSPSNKVTEKGKDVELRCDPISGHTALYWYRQSLGQGLEFLIYFQGNSAPDKSGLPSDRFSAERTGGSVSTLTIQRTQQEDSAVYLCASSLVGSSYEQYFGPGTRLTVT.